This T cell receptor beta chain was recovered during a study of T cell repertoires in cytomegalovirus infection. For the study at large: Indications came from public TCR beta signatures; they pointed to CMV infection and to a matching HLA type. Findings and caveats of the study: CMV carriers having the relevant HLA were flagged by cumulative public TCR beta family frequency. Across the ex vivo response, the dominant clonotypes were HLA-C-restricted CMV-specific TCR beta clonotypes.

TCRdb re-called the reads with MiXCR, one entry per CDR3 protein. The table lists approximately 500,000 distinct CDR3 sequences, more than 15% of them singletons, with 20% to 30% in the top ten. Points on this clonotype: The antigen is undetermined. Since the CDR3 does not end with the conserved phenylalanine or tryptophan, this likely comes from a read error. The DNA is omitted, as the CDR3 cannot be located on it reliably, and the CDR3 follows TCRdb's listing.

Ends included, the CDR3 has 11 residues. The chain uses TRBV12-3 or TRBV12-4 and TRBJ2-1; the D call of TRBD1 is as the table states it, not checked on the DNA. Sequences were obtained from CD8+ T cells from PBMCs. The TCR was taken from a human donor in good health (CMV status not recorded). Some clones in this sample may be carry-over from other donors' samples. The CDR3 sequence: CASTLGGPGIL.